The sample holds a few counts of the clone carrying this T cell receptor beta chain. By way of CD45RO/CCR7/CD25/CD127/CD95/CD27, the CD4+ regulatory, stem cell-like memory, central memory and naive cells were sorted. The sample comes from a study of beta chain features in type 1 diabetes. Expressed TCRB transcripts got sequenced, as all isolated RNA was reverse transcribed. Libraries were prepared by immunoSEQ multiplex PCR; TCRdb keeps only in-frame clonotypes and omits some of them. The sample includes about 620,000 clones, around 16% of them seen just once. The sample was naive CD4+ T cells from blood. This TCR was recovered from a man aged 18 to 29 in good health.

The CDR3 DNA is TGTGCCACGCACCGGTTGGCGGGTACCGGCACCGGGGAGCTGTTTTTT. As protein: CATHRLAGTGTGELFF. This chain uses TRBV11-2 with TRBJ2-2; D is perhaps TRBD2 (5 bases). V dropped 10 bases and J dropped 4 bases, with 22 bases sitting between them. Germline assignment: CDR1 SGHAT and CDR2 FQNNGV. The CDR3 length is 16 residues.